Below are 19 T cell receptor beta chains sequenced from a single sample in a study of read filtering for tumor transcriptome and immune sequencing. This library used about 360 ng RNA and molecular barcoded adaptors spanning alpha/delta and beta/gamma chains. TCRdb processed the reads anew with MiXCR; each CDR3 protein has one entry. The sample has 45,000 to 55,000 distinct CDR3 sequences; more than 10% are singletons. The sequenced material came from a population of CD138-negative cells sorted from bone marrow. The receptor set was obtained from a donor aged 40 or older with multiple myeloma.

Turning to this clonotype: A single base separates this from a much larger clone, so it may be a read error. As DNA, the CDR3 is TGTGCCATCAGTTCCCCGACAGGGAGTGGAAACGAGCAGTACTTC. It codes for CAISSPTGSGNEQYF. This chain connects TRBV10-3 to TRBJ2-7, with TRBD1 identical over 7 bases. The CDR3 is 15 residues long. V lost 5 bases to trimming and J lost 5 bases; unmatched junction nucleotides: 12. Germline CDR1 reads ENHRY; CDR2 reads SYGVKD.

Regarding this clonotype: A much larger clone lies a single base off, so this may be a read error. J is TRBJ2-3 and V is TRBV5-1; possible D gene TRBD2, 5 bases. Deletions cut 0 bases from V and 8 bases from J, with 16 bases between. This CDR3 contains 15 residues. Per germline, CDR1 SGHRS and CDR2 YFSETQ. The CDR3 here is CASSLVATKKGTQYF. The CDR3 nucleotides read TGCGCCAGCAGCTTGGTTGCGACTAAGAAGGGTACGCAGTATTTT.

This clonotype showed up just a few times. The rearrangement uses TRBV7-3 and TRBJ2-2, with 8 bases aligning to TRBD1. The CDR3 contains 14 residues. CDR1 is SGHTA, CDR2 FQGTGA, per germline. V trimming: 7 bases; J trimming: 5 bases; junction bases outside the gene matches: 6. The CDR3 sequence is CASIDRGWTGELFF. The CDR3 nucleotides read TGTGCCAGCATCGACAGGGGATGGACCGGGGAGCTGTTTTTT.

This clonotype has a count of ten or more. The chain couples TRBV11-1 to TRBJ2-7; a weak D match, TRBD2 (5 bases). From germline, CDR1 is SGHAT and CDR2 FQDESV (reference sequence). V was clipped by 5 bases and J by 7 bases, with 21 bases between them. This CDR3 spans 15 amino acids. CDR3 nucleotides: TGTGCCAGCAGCCCTGATGGGCGGGCTAGGGAAGAGCAGTACTTC. This sequence encodes CASSPDGRAREEQYF.

This clonotype was detected ten times or more. J is TRBJ2-7 and V is TRBV12-3 or TRBV12-4; 8 nucleotides line up with TRBD2. This CDR3 is built from 13 residues. V was clipped by 4 bases and J by 4 bases; unmatched bases: 3. CDR3 sequence reads: CASSSLAGYEQYF. The CDR3 DNA reads as TGTGCCAGCAGTTCCTTAGCGGGGTACGAGCAGTACTTC.

This clonotype was counted a few times. One end of the junction does not line up with germline, which may come from a read error. The chain joins TRBV10-3 to TRBJ2-1; 7 bases are a match to TRBD2. The CDR3 contains 15 residues. The V gene's germline CDR1 is ENHRY and CDR2 SYGVKD. The CDR3 region is CAISERGVVSDEQSF. Here the CDR3 DNA reads TGTGCCATCAGTGAGCGGGGGGTAGTGTCTGATGAGCAGTCCTTC.

This clonotype has ten or more counts. This chain connects TRBV6-2 or TRBV6-3 to TRBJ1-5; D is unclear. Looked up from germline, CDR1 is MNHEY and CDR2 is SVGEGT. The V and J ends lost 0 bases and 3 bases respectively, with 21 bases between them. The CDR3 is 19 amino acids. The CDR3 sequence: CASSYSTVLDSFNNQPQHF. The CDR3 DNA reads TGTGCCAGCAGTTACTCGACCGTCTTAGACTCTTTTAACAATCAGCCCCAGCATTTT.

This clonotype was observed at least ten times. The chain recombines TRBV4-2 with TRBJ2-3, with TRBD2 matching over 7 bases. Germline-derived CDR1 and CDR2 are LGHNA and YNFKEQ. The J segment lost 0 bases and the V segment lost 6 bases, leaving 3 bases of the junction unmatched. The CDR3 totals 14 residues. CDR3 region: CASSEAGSTDTQYF. CDR3 DNA sequence: TGTGCCAGCAGTGAAGCGGGGAGCACAGATACGCAGTATTTT.

Turning to this clonotype: A read error is likely, as this CDR3 ends without the conserved phenylalanine or tryptophan. The limits of the CDR3 on the DNA are not certain, so only TCRdb's listed CDR3 is given. The chain couples TRBV12-3 or TRBV12-4 to TRBJ2-1. The CDR3 has 14 residues if both end residues are counted. The CDR3 reads CASSLILVWDEQLC.

This clonotype was picked up one time. A single base separates this from a much larger clone, so it may be a read error. J is TRBJ2-7 and V is TRBV24-1; 9 nucleotides line up with TRBD2. V was clipped by 7 bases and J by 2 bases; unmatched bases: 11. Germline CDR1 and CDR2: KGHDR and SFDVKD. CDR3 length: 16 amino acids. The CDR3 sequence is CATRDPSSGRPYEQYF. The DNA for the CDR3 is TGTGCCACCAGAGACCCCAGCAGCGGGAGGCCCTACGAGCAGTACTTC.

This clonotype was seen ten or more times. The chain employs TRBV20-1 and TRBJ1-1; no reliable D call. Germline assignment: CDR1 DFQATT and CDR2 SNEGSKA (reference sequence). The CDR3 length is 12 residues. CDR3 sequence reads: CSGRSPNTEAFF. The CDR3 coding sequence is TGCAGCGGAAGGAGTCCCAACACTGAAGCTTTCTTT.

On this clonotype: A far bigger clonotype differs at one base, so this is likely a read error. V and J are TRBV12-3 or TRBV12-4 and TRBJ1-6; D gene uncertain. The CDR3 contains 14 residues. The CDR3 here is CASSYMRVNPPLHF. The CDR3 DNA is TGTGCCAGCAGTTACATGCGGGTTAATCCACCCCTCCACTTT.

This clonotype was counted ten times or more. This sequence joins TRBV5-1 and TRBJ2-1; perhaps TRBD1 as D (5 bases). The CDR3 consists of 13 residues. Per the germline V gene, CDR1 is SGHRS and CDR2 is YFSETQ. The V end lost 4 bases, the J end lost 9 bases, and 14 bases lay between the germline ends. The CDR3, as DNA: TGCGCCAGCAGCCCACAGGTCAGTTCTGAGCAGTTCTTC. Encoded protein: CASSPQVSSEQFF.

This clonotype was observed many times. The V call is TRBV9, the J call TRBJ2-1, with D possibly TRBD2 on 5 matching bases. Germline loops: CDR1 SGDLS, CDR2 YYNGEE. The CDR3 extends over 15 amino acids. The ends were cut back, 3 bases at V and 4 bases at J, with 14 bases in the middle. The CDR3 region has the DNA TGTGCCAGCAGCGGTGTAGCGCAAGATTACAATGAGCAGTTCTTC. Translating gives CASSGVAQDYNEQFF.

The chain is built from TRBV28 and TRBJ1-5, with D uncertain. Trimming stripped 5 bases from V and 2 bases from J, with 13 bases between. Looked up from germline, CDR1 is MDHEN and CDR2 is SYDVKM. The CDR3 runs to 15 residues. DNA for the CDR3: TGTGCCAGCAGTCCCCGGTTTAACGGCAATCAGCCCCAGCATTTT. This sequence encodes CASSPRFNGNQPQHF.

This clonotype was seen ten or more times. The gene calls are TRBV6-5 and TRBJ2-7; D gene ambiguous. Between the trimmed V and J ends, which lost 2 bases and 3 bases, there was a span of 11 bases. The CDR3 length is 14 residues. Germline V gene data show CDR1 as MNHEY and CDR2 as SVGAGI. The CDR3 loop is CASSYDSSNYEQYF. CDR3 in DNA: TGTGCCAGCAGTTACGACTCGTCGAACTACGAGCAGTACTTC.

In this sample, this clonotype turned up many times. The V gene is TRBV5-1, the J gene TRBJ2-7; D is undetermined. The CDR3 sequence is 14 residues long. Germline-derived CDR1 and CDR2 are SGHRS and YFSETQ. Trimming took off 0 bases at V and 3 bases at J, with 10 bases between the two ends. This chain's CDR3 is CASSLASANYEQYF. The DNA for the CDR3 is TGCGCCAGCAGCTTGGCATCGGCCAACTACGAGCAGTACTTC.

V and J are TRBV7-9 and TRBJ2-5; 9 positions match TRBD1. The CDR3 contains 15 residues. Germline V gene data show CDR1 as SEHNR and CDR2 as FQNEAQ (reference sequence). V was pared by 5 bases and J by 4 bases, with 8 bases of the junction left unmatched. CDR3 sequence reads: CASSRLTGGGETQYF. The CDR3 nucleotides are TGTGCCAGCAGCAGGCTGACAGGGGGAGGAGAGACCCAGTACTTC.

In its sample, this clonotype was seen many times. The rearrangement uses TRBV7-9 and TRBJ1-1; 8 bases line up with TRBD1. Germline V gene sequence: CDR1 SEHNR, CDR2 FQNEAQ (reference sequence). Unmatched junction bases numbered 5, after V lost 3 bases and J lost 2 bases. This CDR3 is 15 amino acids long. The CDR3 protein is CASSFLGQGNTEAFF. The CDR3 DNA reads TGTGCCAGCAGCTTCCTTGGACAGGGCAACACTGAAGCTTTCTTT.